This entry lists 8 T cell receptor beta chains sequenced from one sample in a study of technical replicates of blood from several donors. The assay was immunoSEQ multiplex PCR, and TCRdb's table has in-frame clones only and misses some. Counted here are about 100,000 clones, approximately 94% occurring once; the ten biggest clones make up 0.2% to 0.25%. The sequenced sample consisted of T cells isolated from PBMCs. The origin of the receptors is a human donor in good health.

The chain employs TRBV6-5 and TRBJ2-5; the D gene is possibly TRBD1 (5 bases). Germline V gene data show CDR1 as MNHEY and CDR2 as SVGAGI. The CDR3 sequence is 12 residues long. The V gene lost 6 bases and the J gene lost 7 bases, with 12 bases spanning the gap. The CDR3 nucleotides read TGTGCCAGCAGGCAGGGTCCGCGGACCCAGTACTTC. Translating gives CASRQGPRTQYF.

DNA for the CDR3: TGTGCCAGCAGTTACTCTCAGGGGTCCCCAGAGACCCAGTACTTC. It specifies CASSYSQGSPETQYF. V gene TRBV6-5 combines with J gene TRBJ2-5, with D perhaps matching TRBD1 (6 bases). This CDR3 contains 15 residues. V was shortened by 0 bases and J by 4 bases, with 12 bases between the two germline ends. Germline V gene data show CDR1 as MNHEY and CDR2 as SVGAGI.

The chain couples TRBV28 to TRBJ1-3; TRBD1 might be the D (6 bases). This CDR3 is built from 13 residues. Trimming removed 4 bases at V and 8 bases at J, with 12 bases between. The V gene's germline CDR1 is MDHEN and CDR2 SYDVKM. In nucleotides, the CDR3 is TGTGCCAGCAGTTATACAGGGTATGACACCATATATTTT. It encodes CASSYTGYDTIYF.

Regarding this clone: Other DNA sequences in the same sample also yield this CDR3. This chain joins TRBV10-1 and TRBJ2-1; 7 positions agree with TRBD2. This CDR3 contains 15 residues. V dropped 6 bases and J dropped 5; count of bases not matched to a gene: 10. Looked up from germline, CDR1 is WNHNN and CDR2 is SYGVQD (reference sequence). CDR3 nucleotide sequence: TGCGCCAGCAGCGAGGGACCGACTAGCAACAATGAGCAGTTCTTC. Translation: CASSEGPTSNNEQFF.

Here the CDR3 DNA reads TGTGCCAGCAGTTCGGACAGGTCCAATTCACCCCTCCACTTT. It specifies CASSSDRSNSPLHF. The chain links TRBV5-4 to TRBJ1-6; the match to TRBD1 covers 7 bases. Per the germline V gene, CDR1 is SGHNT and CDR2 is YYREEE (reference sequence). This CDR3 spans 14 amino acids. Unmatched junction bases numbered 6, after V lost 5 bases and J lost 7 bases.

The gene calls are TRBV5-1 and TRBJ2-2; a possible D gene is TRBD1 (5 bases). CDR3 length equals 13 residues. Germline CDR1 SGHRS, CDR2 YFSETQ. The V and J ends lost 6 bases and 8 bases respectively, with 14 bases between them. The CDR3 spells CASTDSLGGELFF. The CDR3 DNA sequence: TGCGCCAGCACCGACAGCTTAGGGGGGGAGCTGTTTTTT.

The chain combines TRBV7-9 with TRBJ1-3, with TRBD1 identical over 9 bases. CDR1 and CDR2 (germline): SEHNR, FQNEAQ (reference sequence). This CDR3 region has 16 residues. V lost 5 bases, J lost 4 bases, and 9 bases stayed unmatched. The chain's CDR3 is CASSPKGTGPGNTIYF. The CDR3 DNA sequence: TGTGCCAGCAGCCCTAAAGGGACAGGGCCAGGAAACACCATATATTTT.

The chain employs TRBV7-8 and TRBJ2-7; 8 nucleotides line up with TRBD2. The CDR3 consists of 14 residues. V was pared by 4 bases and J by 3 bases, with 5 bases of the junction left unmatched. Germline loops: CDR1 SGHVS, CDR2 FQNEAQ. The DNA of the CDR3 is TGTGCCAGCAGCTCGGGGGGGTTGGACTACGAGCAGTACTTC. Translated: CASSSGGLDYEQYF.